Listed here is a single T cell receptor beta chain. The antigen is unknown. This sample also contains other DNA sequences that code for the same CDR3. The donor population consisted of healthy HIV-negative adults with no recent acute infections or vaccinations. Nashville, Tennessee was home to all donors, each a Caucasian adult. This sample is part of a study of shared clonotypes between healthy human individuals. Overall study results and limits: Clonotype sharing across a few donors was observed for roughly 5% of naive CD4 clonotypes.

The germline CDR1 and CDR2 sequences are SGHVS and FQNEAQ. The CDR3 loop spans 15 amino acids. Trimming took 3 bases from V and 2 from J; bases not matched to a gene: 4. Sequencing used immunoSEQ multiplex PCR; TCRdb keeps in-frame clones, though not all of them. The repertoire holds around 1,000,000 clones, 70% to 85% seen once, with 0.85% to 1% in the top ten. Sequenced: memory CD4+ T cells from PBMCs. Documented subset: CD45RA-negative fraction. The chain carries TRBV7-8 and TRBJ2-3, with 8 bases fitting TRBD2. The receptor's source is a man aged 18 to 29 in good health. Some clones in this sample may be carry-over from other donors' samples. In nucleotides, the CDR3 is TGTGCCAGCAGCTTGGCGGGGGGAATCACAGATACGCAGTATTTT. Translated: CASSLAGGITDTQYF.